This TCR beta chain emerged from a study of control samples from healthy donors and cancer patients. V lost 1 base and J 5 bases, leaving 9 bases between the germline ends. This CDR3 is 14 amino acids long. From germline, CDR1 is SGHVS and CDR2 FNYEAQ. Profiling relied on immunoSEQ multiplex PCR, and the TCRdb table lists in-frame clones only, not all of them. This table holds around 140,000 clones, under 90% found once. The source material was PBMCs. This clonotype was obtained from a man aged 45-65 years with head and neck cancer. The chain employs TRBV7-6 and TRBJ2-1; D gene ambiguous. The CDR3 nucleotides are TGTGCCAGCAGCTTAGAAAGCGACAACAATGAGCAGTTCTTC. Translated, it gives CASSLESDNNEQFF.